The present T cell receptor (beta chain) was sequenced within a study of CD8 T cells in ankylosing spondylitis. Study-wide findings and caveats: In the blood and synovial fluid of reactive arthritis, some motif variants had been previously reported. As for the disease-linked clones, they showed a CD8+ phenotype and occurred at relatively low frequencies in peripheral blood. It appeared that ankylosing spondylitis blood was characterized by a TCR beta motif of several highly homologous variants.

With respect to this clonotype: Its antigen is undetermined.

V lost 0 bases to trimming and J lost 3 bases, with 14 bases between them. The CDR3 spans 16 residues. The germline CDR1 and CDR2 sequences are LGHDT and YNNKEL (reference sequence). With molecular barcodes, quantitative 5'-RACE was used to make the TCR beta libraries. Using its own MiXCR run on the 5' RACE reads, TCRdb lists one record per CDR3 protein. The table records roughly 440,000 distinct CDR3 sequences, 17% of them present only once. Sequenced: blood, either unsorted or a sorted T cell fraction (not recorded which). The source of this sequence is a male donor with ankylosing spondylitis. The rearrangement uses TRBV3-1 and TRBJ1-2; D gene ambiguous. The chain's CDR3 is CASSQDFARSDYGYTF. CDR3 coding DNA: TGTGCCAGCAGCCAAGATTTCGCCAGGTCAGACTATGGCTACACCTTC. The full variable domain, in which reference TRBV3-1 and TRBJ1-2 provide the parts outside the CDR3, is DTAVSQTPKYLVTQMGNDKSIKCEQNLGHDTMYWYKQDSKKFLKIMFSYNNKELIINETVPNRFSPKSPDKAHLNLHINSLELGDSAVYFCASSQDFARSDYGYTFGSGTRLTVV.